This record concerns one T cell receptor beta chain sequence. Under the authors' procedure: How many nucleated cells were present was estimated from reference gene primer amplification. The protocol was immunoSEQ multiplex PCR, while the TCRdb copy is restricted to in-frame clones and leaves out a portion. The V and J calls and clone size are taken from that table; D and trimming were inferred from the DNA. The data contain roughly 100,000 clones, over 70% of them singletons. The CDR3 is made up of 16 amino acids. From germline, CDR1 is KGHSH and CDR2 LQKENI. The V segment lost 2 bases and the J segment 3 bases; nucleotides outside the gene matches: 7. The sample is drawn from a study of blood T cell repertoires in COVID-19. Across the whole study: The United States, Italy and Spain supplied acute and convalescent COVID-19 samples. Sources were T cells, B-cell-depleted T cells, or PBMCs; the material itself was cDNA or gDNA.

Sequenced material: peripheral blood. The clonotype comes from a woman older than 75 with acute or convalescent COVID-19. This sequence joins TRBV18 and TRBJ2-3; 8 nucleotides align to TRBD2. The CDR3, as DNA: TGTGCCAGCTCACCATTCGGCGGGGGGATGACAGATACGCAGTATTTT. This gives the protein CASSPFGGGMTDTQYF.